Below, one T cell receptor (beta chain) is given with its context. Its target is unknown. The entry originates in a study of T cell responses to AZD1222 COVID-19 vaccine. The CDR3 has 15 amino acids. The ends were cut back, 1 base at V and 3 bases at J, with 13 bases in the middle. From germline, CDR1 is LGHNA and CDR2 YSLEER. Whole-study findings and limits: Two AZD1222 doses significantly raised spike-specific TCR breadth and depth over controls. Distributed over spike, vaccine-associated CD4 TCRs predominated at 160-218 and 743-854. Clonal diversity was possibly underestimated; the donors were predominantly white British and more often female.

Using immunoSEQ multiplex PCR, the repertoire was profiled, and TCRdb retains in-frame clones only, with some absent. The sample lists 65,000 to 80,000 clones, around 89% seen once, with approximately 4.8% in the top ten. The sequencing here drew on peripheral blood, taken 28 days after the second dose of the MenACWY control vaccine. V usage is TRBV4-3 and J usage is TRBJ2-7; possibly TRBD2 for D (6 bases). The sequence came from an adult who received the MenACWY meningococcal vaccine as a control. CDR3 sequence reads: CASSQAAGRHYEQYF. As DNA, the CDR3 is TGCGCCAGCAGCCAAGCGGCGGGACGCCACTACGAGCAGTACTTC.